Described below is a single T cell receptor beta chain sequence and its context. Antigen: not known. Anyone with autoimmune disease history or systemic immunosuppression was excluded. This CDR3 contains 13 residues. Germline CDR1 reads SNHLY; CDR2 reads FYNNEI. Trimming cost V 4 bases and J 2 bases, with 8 bases left between them. The protocol was immunoSEQ multiplex PCR, while the TCRdb copy is restricted to in-frame clones and leaves out a portion. The sample yields 85,000 to 130,000 clones, about nine tenths seen once. This sample is part of a study of OX40 agonist ivuxolimab in advanced cancers. Background on the study: Subjects had a mean age of about 65 years, with a range of about 23 to 85; just over 80% were male. Study findings and constraints: No antigen was identified for the clonally expanded peripheral T cells. Blood T cells, both CD4+ and CD8+, expanded clonally by week 6 at 0.1 to 3.0 mg/kg.

Sequences were derived from CD4+ or CD8+ T cells sorted from blood, sampled in a trial of the OX40 agonist ivuxolimab. V gene TRBV2 combines with J gene TRBJ2-5; D may be TRBD1 (6 bases). This clonotype was sampled from an adult with an advanced solid tumor such as melanoma, head and neck, liver or kidney cancer. CDR3 loop: CASSGGPQETQYF. The DNA of the CDR3 is TGTGCCAGCAGTGGGGGGCCTCAAGAGACCCAGTACTTC.